The clone carrying this TCR beta chain has more than one count but fewer than ten. This entry is derived from a study of T-cell reconstitution after alpha-beta-depleted transplantation in children. The V gene end was trimmed by 2 bases and the J gene end by 5 bases; junction bases not matched to a gene: 15. The germline V gene encodes CDR1 ENHRY and CDR2 SYGVKD. CDR3 length: 17 amino acids. Construction of the TCRbeta library involved unique molecular identifiers. TCRdb processed the PCR reads anew with MiXCR; each CDR3 protein has one entry. The sample shows some 550,000 distinct CDR3 sequences, approximately 16% of them seen only once.

Sequences were derived from PBMCs from the stem cell graft donor, sampled from the stem cell graft. The TCR comes from a human donor who donated a stem cell graft to a child with acute lymphoblastic leukemia. The chain uses TRBV10-3 and TRBJ2-7, with 7 bases fitting TRBD1. The CDR3 loop reads CAISEPFRQGSRDEQYF. The CDR3 region has the DNA TGTGCCATCAGTGAGCCCTTCAGACAGGGATCTAGAGACGAGCAGTACTTC.